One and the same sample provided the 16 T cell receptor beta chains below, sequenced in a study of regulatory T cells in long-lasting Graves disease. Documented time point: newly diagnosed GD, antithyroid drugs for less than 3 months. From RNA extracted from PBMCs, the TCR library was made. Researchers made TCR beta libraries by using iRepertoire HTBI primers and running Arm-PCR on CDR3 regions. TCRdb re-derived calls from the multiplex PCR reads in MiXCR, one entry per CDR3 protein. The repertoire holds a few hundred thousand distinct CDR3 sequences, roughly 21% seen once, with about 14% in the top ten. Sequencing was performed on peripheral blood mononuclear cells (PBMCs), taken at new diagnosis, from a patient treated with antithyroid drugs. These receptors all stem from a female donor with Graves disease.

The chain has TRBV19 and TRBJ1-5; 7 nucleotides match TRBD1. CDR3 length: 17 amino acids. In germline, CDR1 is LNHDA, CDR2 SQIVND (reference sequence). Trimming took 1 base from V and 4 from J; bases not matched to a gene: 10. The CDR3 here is CASSIALTDRFNQPQHF. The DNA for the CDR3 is TGTGCCAGTAGTATAGCCCTCACGGACAGGTTTAATCAGCCCCAGCATTTT.

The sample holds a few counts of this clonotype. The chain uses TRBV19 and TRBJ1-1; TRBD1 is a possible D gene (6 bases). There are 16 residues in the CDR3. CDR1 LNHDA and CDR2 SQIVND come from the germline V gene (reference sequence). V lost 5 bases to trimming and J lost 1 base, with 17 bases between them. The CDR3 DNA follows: TGTGCCAGTAGTTCCGACCGACAGGCTAAGAACACTGAAGCTTTCTTT. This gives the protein CASSSDRQAKNTEAFF.

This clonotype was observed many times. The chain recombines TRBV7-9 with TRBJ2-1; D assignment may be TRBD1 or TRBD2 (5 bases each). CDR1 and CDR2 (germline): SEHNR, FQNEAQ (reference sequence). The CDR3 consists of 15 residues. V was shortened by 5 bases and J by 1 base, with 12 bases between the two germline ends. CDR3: CASSAHGASYNEQFF. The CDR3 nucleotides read TGTGCCAGCAGCGCCCACGGGGCGTCCTACAATGAGCAGTTCTTC.

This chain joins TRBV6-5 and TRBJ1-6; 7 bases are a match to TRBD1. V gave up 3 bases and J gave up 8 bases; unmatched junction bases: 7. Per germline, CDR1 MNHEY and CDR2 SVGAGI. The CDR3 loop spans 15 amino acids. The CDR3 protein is CASSYTTGEDSPLHF. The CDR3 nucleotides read TGTGCCAGCAGTTATACTACAGGGGAGGATTCACCCCTCCACTTT.

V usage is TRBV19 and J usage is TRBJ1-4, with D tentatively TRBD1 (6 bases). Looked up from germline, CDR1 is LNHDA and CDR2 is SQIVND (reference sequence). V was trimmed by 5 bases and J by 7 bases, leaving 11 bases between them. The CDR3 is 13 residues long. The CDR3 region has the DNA TGTGCCAGTAGTGTGGGGGCTGGTGAAAAACTGTTTTTT. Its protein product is CASSVGAGEKLFF.

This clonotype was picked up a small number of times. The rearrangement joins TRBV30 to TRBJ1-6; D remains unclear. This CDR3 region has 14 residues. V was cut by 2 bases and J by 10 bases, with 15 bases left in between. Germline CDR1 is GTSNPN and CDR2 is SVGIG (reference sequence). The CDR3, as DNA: TGTGCCTGGAGTTCCGGGGTAGGTGGATCACCCCTCCACTTT. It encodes CAWSSGVGGSPLHF.

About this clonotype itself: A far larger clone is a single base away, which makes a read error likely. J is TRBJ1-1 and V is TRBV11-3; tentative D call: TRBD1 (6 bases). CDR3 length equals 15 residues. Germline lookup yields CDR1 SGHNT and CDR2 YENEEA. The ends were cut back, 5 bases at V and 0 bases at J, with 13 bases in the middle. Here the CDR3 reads CASSTGGALNTEAFF. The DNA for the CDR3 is TGTGCCAGCAGCACCGGGGGGGCCTTGAACACTGAAGCTTTCTTT.

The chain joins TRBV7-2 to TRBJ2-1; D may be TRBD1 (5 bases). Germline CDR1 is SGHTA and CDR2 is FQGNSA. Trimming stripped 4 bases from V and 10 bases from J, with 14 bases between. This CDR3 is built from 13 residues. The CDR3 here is CASSSGPGYEQFF. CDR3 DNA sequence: TGTGCCAGCAGCTCCGGCCCAGGGTACGAGCAGTTCTTC.

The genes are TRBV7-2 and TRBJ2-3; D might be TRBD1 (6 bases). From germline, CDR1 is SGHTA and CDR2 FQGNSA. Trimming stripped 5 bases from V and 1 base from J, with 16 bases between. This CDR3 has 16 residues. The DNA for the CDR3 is TGTGCCAGCAGCACGAGGGGGAGAGGGGGCACAGATACGCAGTATTTT. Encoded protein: CASSTRGRGGTDTQYF.

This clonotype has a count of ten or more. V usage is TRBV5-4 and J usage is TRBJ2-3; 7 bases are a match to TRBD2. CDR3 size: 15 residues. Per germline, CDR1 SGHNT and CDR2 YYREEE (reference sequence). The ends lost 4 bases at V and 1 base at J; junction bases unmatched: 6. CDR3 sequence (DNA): TGTGCCAGCAGCGGGGGGGGATCTGGCACAGATACGCAGTATTTT. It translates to CASSGGGSGTDTQYF.

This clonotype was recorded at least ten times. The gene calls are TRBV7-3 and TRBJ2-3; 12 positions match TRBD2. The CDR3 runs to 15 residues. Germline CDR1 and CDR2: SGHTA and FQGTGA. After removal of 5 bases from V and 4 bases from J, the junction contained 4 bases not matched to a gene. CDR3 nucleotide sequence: TGTGCCAGCAGCCTAGCGGGAGGGGTCGCAGATACGCAGTATTTT. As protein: CASSLAGGVADTQYF.

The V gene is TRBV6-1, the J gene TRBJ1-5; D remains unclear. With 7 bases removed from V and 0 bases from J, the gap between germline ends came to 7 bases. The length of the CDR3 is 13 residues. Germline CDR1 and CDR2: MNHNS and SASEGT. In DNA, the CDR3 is TGTGCCAGCACCAGGAATAGCAATCAGCCCCAGCATTTT. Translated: CASTRNSNQPQHF.

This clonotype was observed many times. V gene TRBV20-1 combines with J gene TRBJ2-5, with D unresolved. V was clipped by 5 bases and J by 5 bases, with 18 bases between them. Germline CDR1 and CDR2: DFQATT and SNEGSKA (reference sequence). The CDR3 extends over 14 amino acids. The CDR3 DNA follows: TGCAGTGCTCAACCAGCCGGGCTAGTGGAGACCCAGTACTTC. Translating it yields CSAQPAGLVETQYF.

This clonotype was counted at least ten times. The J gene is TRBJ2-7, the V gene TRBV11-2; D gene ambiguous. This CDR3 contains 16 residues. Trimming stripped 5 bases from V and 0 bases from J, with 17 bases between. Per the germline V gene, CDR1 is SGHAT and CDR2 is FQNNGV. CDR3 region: CASSPIRRANSYEQYF. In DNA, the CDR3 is TGTGCCAGCAGCCCCATCAGGCGAGCAAACTCCTACGAGCAGTACTTC.

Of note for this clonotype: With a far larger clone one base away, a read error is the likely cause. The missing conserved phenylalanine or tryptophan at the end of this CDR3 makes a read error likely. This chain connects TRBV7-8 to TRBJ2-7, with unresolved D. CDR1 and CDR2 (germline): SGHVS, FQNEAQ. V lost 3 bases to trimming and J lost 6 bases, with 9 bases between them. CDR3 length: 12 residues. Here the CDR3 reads CASSFPPSEQYS. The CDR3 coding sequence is TGTGCCAGCAGCTTCCCCCCGTCCGAGCAGTACTCC.

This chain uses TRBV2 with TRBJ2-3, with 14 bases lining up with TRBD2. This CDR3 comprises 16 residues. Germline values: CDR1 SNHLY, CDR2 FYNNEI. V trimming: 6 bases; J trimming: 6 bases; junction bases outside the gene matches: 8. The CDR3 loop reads CASSLRGLAGDDTQYF. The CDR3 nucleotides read TGTGCCAGCAGCCTAAGGGGACTAGCGGGAGATGATACGCAGTATTTT.